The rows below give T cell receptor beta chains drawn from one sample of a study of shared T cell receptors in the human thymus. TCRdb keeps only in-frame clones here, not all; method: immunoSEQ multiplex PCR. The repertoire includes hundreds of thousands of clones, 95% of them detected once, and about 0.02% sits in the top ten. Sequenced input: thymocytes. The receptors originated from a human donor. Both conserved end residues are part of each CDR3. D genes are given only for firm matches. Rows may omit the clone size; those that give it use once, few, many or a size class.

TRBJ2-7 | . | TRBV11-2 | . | CASSFLRAGRSYEQYF | TGTGCCAGCAGCTTCTTAAGGGCAGGGAGGTCCTACGAGCAGTACTTC
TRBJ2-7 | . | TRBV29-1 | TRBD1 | CSVDAPGTESYEQYF | TGCAGCGTTGACGCCCCCGGGACAGAAAGCTACGAGCAGTACTTC
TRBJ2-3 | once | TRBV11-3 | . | CASSLGRWRGLTDTQYF | TGTGCCAGCAGCTTAGGGCGCTGGCGGGGCCTCACGGATACGCAGTATTTT
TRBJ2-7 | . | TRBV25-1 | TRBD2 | CASSDPGTSEGPQEQYF | TGTGCCAGCAGTGATCCCGGGACTAGCGAGGGACCTCAAGAGCAGTACTTC
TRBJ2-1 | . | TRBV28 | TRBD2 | CASSSLAGGRFEQFF | TGTGCCAGCAGTTCACTAGCGGGAGGTCGATTTGAGCAGTTCTTC
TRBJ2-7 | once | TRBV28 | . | CASSSSRMSNYEQYF | TGTGCCAGCAGTTCAAGTAGGATGTCCAACTACGAGCAGTACTTC
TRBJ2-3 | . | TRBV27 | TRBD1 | CASSSAGGANTQYF | TGTGCCAGCAGTTCCGCAGGGGGCGCAAATACGCAGTATTTT
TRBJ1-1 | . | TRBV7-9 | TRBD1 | CASSLARGQGSTEAFF | TGTGCCAGCAGCTTAGCCAGGGGACAGGGATCCACTGAAGCTTTCTTT
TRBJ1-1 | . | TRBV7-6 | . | CASSQTGPNTEAFF | TGTGCCAGCAGCCAGACAGGCCCGAACACTGAAGCTTTCTTT
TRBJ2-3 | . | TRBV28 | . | CASSFWWGLPHTDTQYF | TGTGCCAGCAGTTTTTGGTGGGGCCTTCCTCACACAGATACGCAGTATTTT
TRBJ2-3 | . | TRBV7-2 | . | CASSRNQPRHVRADTQYF | TGTGCCAGCAGCCGAAACCAGCCCCGACATGTTAGGGCAGATACGCAGTATTTT
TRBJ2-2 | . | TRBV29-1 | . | CSATKAGELFF | TGCAGCGCCACGAAGGCCGGGGAGCTGTTTTTT
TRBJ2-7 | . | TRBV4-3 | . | CASSNSASGPLGQYF | TGCGCCAGCAGTAACTCGGCAAGCGGGCCCCTAGGGCAGTACTTC
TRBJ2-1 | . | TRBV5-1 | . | CASRRQSSYNEQFF | TGCGCCAGCAGAAGACAGAGCTCCTACAATGAGCAGTTCTTC
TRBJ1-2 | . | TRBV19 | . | CASSTGDANYGYTF | TGTGCCAGTAGTACAGGAGACGCAAACTATGGCTACACCTTC
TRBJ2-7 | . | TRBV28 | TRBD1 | CASSQDRGREQYF | TGTGCCAGCAGCCAGGACAGGGGGCGCGAGCAGTACTTC
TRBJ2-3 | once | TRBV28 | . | CASSRRRDQRHNLDTQYF | TGTGCCAGCAGTCGAAGGCGGGACCAGAGACACAACTTAGATACGCAGTATTTT
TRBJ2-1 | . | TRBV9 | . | CASSVARVGNEQFF | TGTGCCAGCAGCGTAGCTCGGGTGGGCAATGAGCAGTTCTTC
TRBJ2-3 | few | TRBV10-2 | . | CASSEGNLPGPDTQYF | TGCGCCAGCAGTGAGGGGAACCTCCCAGGGCCAGATACGCAGTATTTT
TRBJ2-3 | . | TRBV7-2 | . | CASSPGEVGDTQYF | TGTGCCAGCAGCCCGGGCGAAGTGGGAGATACGCAGTATTTT
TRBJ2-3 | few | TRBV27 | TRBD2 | CASSNGLAGLRDTQYF | TGTGCCAGCTCCAACGGGCTAGCGGGGCTGCGGGATACGCAGTATTTT
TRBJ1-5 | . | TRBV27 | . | CASSYRPYNQPQHF | TGTGCCAGCAGTTACAGGCCCTACAATCAGCCCCAGCATTTT
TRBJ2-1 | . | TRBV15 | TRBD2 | CATSTYSGLTSGHYNEQFF | TGTGCCACCAGCACGTACTCGGGGCTCACTAGCGGCCACTACAATGAGCAGTTCTTC
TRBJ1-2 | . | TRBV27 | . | CASSPAGGSYGYTF | TGTGCCAGCAGCCCGGCGGGAGGGAGCTATGGCTACACCTTC
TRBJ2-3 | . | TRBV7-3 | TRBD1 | CASSKTGVSHGVNTDTQYF | TGTGCCAGCAGCAAAACAGGGGTCAGTCATGGAGTGAACACAGATACGCAGTATTTT
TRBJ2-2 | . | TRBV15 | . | CATSTGVLTGELFF | TGTGCCACCAGCACAGGGGTCCTCACCGGGGAGCTGTTTTTT
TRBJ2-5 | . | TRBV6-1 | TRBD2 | CASSEEDPLAGFVIAETQYF | TGTGCCAGCAGTGAAGAAGATCCGCTAGCGGGATTCGTAATAGCGGAGACCCAGTACTTC
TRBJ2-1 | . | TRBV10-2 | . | CATGGRNYNEQFF | TGCGCCACCGGAGGACGGAACTACAATGAGCAGTTCTTC
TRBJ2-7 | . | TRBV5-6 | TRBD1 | CASSCHRDRSYEQYF | TGTGCCAGCAGCTGTCACCGGGACAGGTCCTACGAGCAGTACTTC
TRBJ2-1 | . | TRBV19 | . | CASSIASGGQLYNEQFF | TGTGCCAGTAGTATAGCCTCGGGGGGCCAACTCTACAATGAGCAGTTCTTC
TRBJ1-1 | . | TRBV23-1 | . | CASSPRGVSNTEAFF | TGCGCCAGCAGTCCAAGAGGTGTATCGAACACTGAAGCTTTCTTT
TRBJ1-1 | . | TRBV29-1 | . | CSVEKWEYAEAFF | TGCAGCGTTGAGAAGTGGGAGTACGCTGAAGCTTTCTTT
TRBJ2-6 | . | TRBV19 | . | CASLALSGANVLTF | TGTGCCAGTCTCGCCCTCTCTGGGGCCAACGTCCTGACTTTC
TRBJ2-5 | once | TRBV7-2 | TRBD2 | CASSFPGTSASKETQYF | TGTGCCAGCAGCTTTCCCGGGACTAGCGCGTCAAAAGAGACCCAGTACTTC
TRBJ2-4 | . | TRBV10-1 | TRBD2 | CASRGPGLAGEYLGTKNIQYF | TGCGCCAGCAGGGGACCGGGACTAGCGGGAGAGTATTTGGGGACCAAAAACATTCAGTACTTC
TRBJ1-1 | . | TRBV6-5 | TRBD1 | CASTERGLGTEAFF | TGCGCCAGCACCGAGAGGGGGCTAGGCACTGAAGCTTTCTTT
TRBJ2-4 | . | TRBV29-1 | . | CNQPGDRSLAKNIQYF | TGCAACCAACCTGGGGACCGATCACTAGCCAAAAACATTCAGTACTTC
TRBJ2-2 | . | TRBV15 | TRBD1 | CATSREIRYGQGARGHPGELFF | TGTGCCACCAGCAGAGAAATAAGGTACGGACAGGGGGCGCGGGGACATCCCGGGGAGCTGTTTTTT
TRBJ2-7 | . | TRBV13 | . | CASSHNQDRTYEQYF | TGTGCCAGCAGCCACAACCAAGACAGAACCTACGAGCAGTACTTC
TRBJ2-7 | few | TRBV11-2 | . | CASSFSYEQYF | TGTGCCAGCAGCTTCTCCTACGAGCAGTACTTC
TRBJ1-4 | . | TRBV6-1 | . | CASSGMGGGEKLFF | TGTGCCAGCAGTGGTATGGGGGGGGGTGAAAAACTGTTTTTT
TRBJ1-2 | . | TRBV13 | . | CASSPRTDLNYGYTF | TGTGCCAGCAGCCCCAGGACAGACCTCAACTATGGCTACACCTTC
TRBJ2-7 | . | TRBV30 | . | CAWSAEWTPYEQYF | TGTGCCTGGAGCGCAGAATGGACTCCGTACGAGCAGTACTTC
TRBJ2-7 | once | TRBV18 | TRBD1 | CASSAPGGDRQEQYF | TGTGCCAGCTCAGCCCCAGGGGGCGATCGTCAAGAGCAGTACTTC
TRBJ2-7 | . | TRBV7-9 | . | CASSLLGLWVEQYF | TGTGCCAGCAGCTTATTAGGACTCTGGGTCGAGCAGTACTTC
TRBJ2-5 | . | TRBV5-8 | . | CASSSSPQTQETQYF | TGTGCCAGCAGCTCGTCCCCTCAGACTCAAGAGACCCAGTACTTC
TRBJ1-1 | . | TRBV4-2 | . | CASSQDWRAGTEAFF | TGTGCCAGCAGCCAAGATTGGAGAGCGGGCACTGAAGCTTTCTTT
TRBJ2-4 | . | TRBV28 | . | CASSFRPDLAKNIQYF | TGTGCCAGCAGCTTTCGTCCGGACCTAGCCAAAAACATTCAGTACTTC